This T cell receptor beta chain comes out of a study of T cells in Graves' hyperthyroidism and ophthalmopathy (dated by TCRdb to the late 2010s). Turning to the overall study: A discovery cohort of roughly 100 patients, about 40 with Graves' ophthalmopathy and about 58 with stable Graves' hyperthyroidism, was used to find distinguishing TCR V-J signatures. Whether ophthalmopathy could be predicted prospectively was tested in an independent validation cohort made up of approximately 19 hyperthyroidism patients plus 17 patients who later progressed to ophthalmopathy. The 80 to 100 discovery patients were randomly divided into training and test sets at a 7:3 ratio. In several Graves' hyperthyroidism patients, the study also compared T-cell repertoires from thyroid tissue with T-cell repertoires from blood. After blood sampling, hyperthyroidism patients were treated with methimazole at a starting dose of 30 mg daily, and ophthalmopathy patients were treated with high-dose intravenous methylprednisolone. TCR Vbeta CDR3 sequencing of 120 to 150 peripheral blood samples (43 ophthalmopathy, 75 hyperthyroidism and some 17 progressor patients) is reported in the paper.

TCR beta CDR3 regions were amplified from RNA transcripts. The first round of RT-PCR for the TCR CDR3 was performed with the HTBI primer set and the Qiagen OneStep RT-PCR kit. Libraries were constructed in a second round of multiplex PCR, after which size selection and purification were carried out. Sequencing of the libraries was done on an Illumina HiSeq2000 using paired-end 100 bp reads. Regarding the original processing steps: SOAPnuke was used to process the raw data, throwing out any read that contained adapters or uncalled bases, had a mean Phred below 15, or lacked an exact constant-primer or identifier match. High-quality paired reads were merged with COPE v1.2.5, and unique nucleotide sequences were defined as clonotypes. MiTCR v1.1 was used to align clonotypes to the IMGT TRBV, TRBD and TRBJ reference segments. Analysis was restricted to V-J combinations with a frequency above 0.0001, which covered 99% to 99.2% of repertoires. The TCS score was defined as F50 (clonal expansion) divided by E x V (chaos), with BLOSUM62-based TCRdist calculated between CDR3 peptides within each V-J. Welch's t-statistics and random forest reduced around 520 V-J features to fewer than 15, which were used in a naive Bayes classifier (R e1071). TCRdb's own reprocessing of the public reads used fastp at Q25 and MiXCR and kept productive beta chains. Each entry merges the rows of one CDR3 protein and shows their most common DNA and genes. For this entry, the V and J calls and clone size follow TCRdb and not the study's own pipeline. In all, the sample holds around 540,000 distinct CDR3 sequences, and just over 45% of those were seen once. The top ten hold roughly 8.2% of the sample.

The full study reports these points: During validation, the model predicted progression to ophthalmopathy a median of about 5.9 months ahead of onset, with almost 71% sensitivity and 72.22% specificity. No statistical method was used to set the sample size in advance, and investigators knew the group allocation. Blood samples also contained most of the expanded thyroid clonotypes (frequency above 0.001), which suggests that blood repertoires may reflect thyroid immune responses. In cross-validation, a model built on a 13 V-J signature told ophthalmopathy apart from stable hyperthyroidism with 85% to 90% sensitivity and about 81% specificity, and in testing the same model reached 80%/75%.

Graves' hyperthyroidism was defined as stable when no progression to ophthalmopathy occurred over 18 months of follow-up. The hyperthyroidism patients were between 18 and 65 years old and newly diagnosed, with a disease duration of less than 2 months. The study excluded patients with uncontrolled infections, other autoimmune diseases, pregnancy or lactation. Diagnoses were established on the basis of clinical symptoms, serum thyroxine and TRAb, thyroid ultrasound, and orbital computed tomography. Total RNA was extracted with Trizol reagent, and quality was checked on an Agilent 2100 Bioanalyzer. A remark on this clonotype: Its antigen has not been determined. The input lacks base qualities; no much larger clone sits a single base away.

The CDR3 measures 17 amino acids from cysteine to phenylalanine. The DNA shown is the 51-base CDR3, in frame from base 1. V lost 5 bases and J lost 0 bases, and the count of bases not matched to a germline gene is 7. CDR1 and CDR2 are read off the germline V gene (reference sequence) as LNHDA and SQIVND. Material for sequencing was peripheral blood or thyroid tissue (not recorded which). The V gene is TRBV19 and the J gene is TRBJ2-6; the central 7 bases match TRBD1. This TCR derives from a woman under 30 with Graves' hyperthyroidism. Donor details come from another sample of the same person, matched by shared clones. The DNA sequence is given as TGTGCCAGTAGTGATCGGGGACAGATCTCTGGGGCCAACGTCCTGACTTTC. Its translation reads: CASSDRGQISGANVLTF.